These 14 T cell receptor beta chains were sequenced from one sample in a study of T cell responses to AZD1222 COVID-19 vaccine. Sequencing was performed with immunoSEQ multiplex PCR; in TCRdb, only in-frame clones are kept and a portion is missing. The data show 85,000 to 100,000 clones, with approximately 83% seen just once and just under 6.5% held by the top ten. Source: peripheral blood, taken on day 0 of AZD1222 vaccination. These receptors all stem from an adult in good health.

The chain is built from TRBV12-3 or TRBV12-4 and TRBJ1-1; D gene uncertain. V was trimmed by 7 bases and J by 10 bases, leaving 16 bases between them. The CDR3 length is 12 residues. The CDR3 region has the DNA TGTGCCAGCACCTCAATTGAACCCGTAGCTTTCTTT. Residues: CASTSIEPVAFF.

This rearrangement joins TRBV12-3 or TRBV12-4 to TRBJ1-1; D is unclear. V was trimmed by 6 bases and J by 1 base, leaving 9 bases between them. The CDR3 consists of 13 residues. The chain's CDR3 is CASRADGNTEAFF. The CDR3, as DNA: TGTGCCAGCAGAGCGGACGGGAACACTGAAGCTTTCTTT.

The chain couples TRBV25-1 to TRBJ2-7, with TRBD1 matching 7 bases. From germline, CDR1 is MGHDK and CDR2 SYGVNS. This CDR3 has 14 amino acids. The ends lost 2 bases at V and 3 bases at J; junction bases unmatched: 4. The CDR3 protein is CASSEPGTVYEQYF. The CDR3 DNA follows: TGTGCCAGCAGTGAACCCGGGACAGTCTACGAGCAGTACTTC.

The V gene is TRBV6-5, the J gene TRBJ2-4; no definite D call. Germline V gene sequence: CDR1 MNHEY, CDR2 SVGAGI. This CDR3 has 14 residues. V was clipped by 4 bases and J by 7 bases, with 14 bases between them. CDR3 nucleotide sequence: TGTGCCAGCAGTTCCCCCGGAGTGGTGAACATTCAGTACTTC. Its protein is CASSSPGVVNIQYF.

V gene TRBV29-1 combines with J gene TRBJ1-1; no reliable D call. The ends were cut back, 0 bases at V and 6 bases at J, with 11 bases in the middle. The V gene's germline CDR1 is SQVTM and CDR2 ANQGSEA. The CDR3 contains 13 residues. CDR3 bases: TGCAGCGTTGAAGACCGGGCTTTGGCTGAAGCTTTCTTT. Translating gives CSVEDRALAEAFF.

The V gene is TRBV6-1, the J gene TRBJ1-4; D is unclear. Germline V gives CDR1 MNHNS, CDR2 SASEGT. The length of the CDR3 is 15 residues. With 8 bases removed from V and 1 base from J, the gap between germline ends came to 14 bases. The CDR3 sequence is CASLAPRGTNEKLFF. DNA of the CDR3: TGTGCCAGCCTTGCCCCCCGAGGAACTAATGAAAAACTGTTTTTT.

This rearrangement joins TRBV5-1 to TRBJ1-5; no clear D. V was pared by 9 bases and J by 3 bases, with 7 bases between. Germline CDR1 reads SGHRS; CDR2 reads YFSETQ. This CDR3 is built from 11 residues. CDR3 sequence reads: CAIRPNQPQHF. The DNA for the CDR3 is TGCGCCATCAGACCCAATCAGCCCCAGCATTTT. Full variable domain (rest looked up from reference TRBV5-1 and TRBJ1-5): KAGVTQTPRYLIKTRGQQVTLSCSPISGHRSVSWYQQTPGQGLQFLFEYFSETQRNKGNFPGRFSGRQFSNSRSEMNVSTLELGDSALYLCAIRPNQPQHFGDGTRLSIL.

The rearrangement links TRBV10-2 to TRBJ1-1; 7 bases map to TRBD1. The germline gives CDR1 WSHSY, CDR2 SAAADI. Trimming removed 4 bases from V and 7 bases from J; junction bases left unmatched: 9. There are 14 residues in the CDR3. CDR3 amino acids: CASSVQGVGFEAFF. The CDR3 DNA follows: TGCGCCAGCAGTGTCCAGGGGGTGGGCTTTGAAGCTTTCTTT.

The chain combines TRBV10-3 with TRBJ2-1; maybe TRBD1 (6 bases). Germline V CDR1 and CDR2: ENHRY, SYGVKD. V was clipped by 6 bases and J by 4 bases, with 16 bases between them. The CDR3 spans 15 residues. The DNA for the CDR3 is TGTGCCATCAGCTCAGGGACAACGCAATACAATGAGCAGTTCTTC. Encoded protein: CAISSGTTQYNEQFF.

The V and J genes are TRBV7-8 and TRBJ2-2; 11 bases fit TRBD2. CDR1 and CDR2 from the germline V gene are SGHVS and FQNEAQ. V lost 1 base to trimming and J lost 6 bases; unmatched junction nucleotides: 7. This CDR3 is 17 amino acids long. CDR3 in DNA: TGTGCCAGCAGCTTAGTTAGCGGGGGGGCCAAACCCGGGGAGCTGTTTTTT. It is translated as CASSLVSGGAKPGELFF.

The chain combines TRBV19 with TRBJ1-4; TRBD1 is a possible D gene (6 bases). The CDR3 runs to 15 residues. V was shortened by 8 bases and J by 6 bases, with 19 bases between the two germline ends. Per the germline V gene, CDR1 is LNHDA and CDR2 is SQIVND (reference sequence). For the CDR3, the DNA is TGTGCCAGTTCTCGAGCCGGGACACATGATGAAAAACTGTTTTTT. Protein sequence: CASSRAGTHDEKLFF.

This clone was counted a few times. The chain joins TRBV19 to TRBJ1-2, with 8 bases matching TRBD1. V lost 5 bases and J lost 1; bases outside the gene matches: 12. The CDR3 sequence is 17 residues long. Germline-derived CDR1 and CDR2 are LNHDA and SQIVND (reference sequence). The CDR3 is CASSSWDRSDLNYGYTF. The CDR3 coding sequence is TGTGCCAGTAGTTCTTGGGACAGGTCCGATCTTAACTATGGCTACACCTTC.

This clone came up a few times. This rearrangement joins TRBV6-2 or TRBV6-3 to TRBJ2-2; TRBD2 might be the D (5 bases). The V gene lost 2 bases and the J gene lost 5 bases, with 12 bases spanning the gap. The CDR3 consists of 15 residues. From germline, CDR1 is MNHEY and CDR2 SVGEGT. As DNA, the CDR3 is TGTGCCAGCAGTTACCTCGATACTAGGACCGGGGAGCTGTTTTTT. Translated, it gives CASSYLDTRTGELFF.

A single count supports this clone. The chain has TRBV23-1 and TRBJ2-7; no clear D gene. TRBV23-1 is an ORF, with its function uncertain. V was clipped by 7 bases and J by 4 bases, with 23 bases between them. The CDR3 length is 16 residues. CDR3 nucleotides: TGCGCCAGCACTCCTTGGCGGTTGACAACCAGGTACGAGCAGTACTTC. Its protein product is CASTPWRLTTRYEQYF.